In its sample, the clone carrying this TCR beta chain was seen a few times. What it binds is not known. The sample's time point: persistent/refractory GD, antithyroid drugs over 5 years with positive TRAb. The TCR library was made from RNA that had been extracted from PBMCs in TRIzol. Through Arm-PCR of CDR3 regions and iRepertoire HTBI primers, TCR beta libraries were built. One entry per CDR3 protein, called by TCRdb with MiXCR from the multiplex PCR reads. The repertoire includes about 420,000 distinct CDR3 sequences, about a quarter of them detected once, and roughly 26% sits in the top ten. These data originate in a study of regulatory T cells in long-lasting Graves disease. Overall study context: The criterion for persistent Graves' disease was over 5 years of antithyroid drugs with positive TSH receptor antibodies. General study findings and limits: Persistent-disease Graves' patients showed less TCR diversity than new cases. Among persistent patients, a larger number of public clonotypes were shared (about 2,700) than among newly diagnosed patients (around 980).

The CDR3 contains 14 residues. The germline V gene encodes CDR1 LNHDA and CDR2 SQIVND (reference sequence). Trimming shortened V by 4 bases and J by 6 bases, and 15 bases separated the two germline ends. This receptor was identified in a female donor with Graves disease. V and J are TRBV19 and TRBJ2-5, with a weak D call TRBD2 (6 bases). The sequences come from peripheral blood mononuclear cells (PBMCs), collected when the disease was refractory, from a patient treated with antithyroid drugs. In DNA, the CDR3 is TGTGCCAGTAGTAGTGTGGAGGGTATGAAGACCCAGTACTTC. Translated: CASSSVEGMKTQYF.